This T cell receptor (beta chain) was recovered during a study of CXCR4 blockade with PD-1 therapy in pancreatic cancer. Generated by immunoSEQ multiplex PCR, the TCRdb table keeps only in-frame clones and is missing some. The table records thousands of clones, roughly two fifths of them present only once. The CDR3 is 14 residues long. V lost 4 bases and J 0 bases, leaving 9 bases between the germline ends. Germline CDR1 reads LNHDA; CDR2 reads SQIVND (reference sequence). Overall study results and limits: Frequent tumor clones were encoded by many distinct rearrangements, suggesting shared antigens. Survival did not correlate with tumor clonality, which averaged approximately 0.15 versus 0.05.

These archived tumors were resected from patients never given neoadjuvant therapy beforehand. This clone was seen more than once but under ten times. Its specificity is unknown. The clonotype comes from a human donor with pancreatic ductal adenocarcinoma. Sequenced: tumor tissue. The chain links TRBV19 to TRBJ1-2, with D perhaps TRBD1 (6 bases). CDR3 sequence (DNA): TGTGCCAGTAGTACACAGGGTGCTAACTATGGCTACACCTTC. Translated: CASSTQGANYGYTF.